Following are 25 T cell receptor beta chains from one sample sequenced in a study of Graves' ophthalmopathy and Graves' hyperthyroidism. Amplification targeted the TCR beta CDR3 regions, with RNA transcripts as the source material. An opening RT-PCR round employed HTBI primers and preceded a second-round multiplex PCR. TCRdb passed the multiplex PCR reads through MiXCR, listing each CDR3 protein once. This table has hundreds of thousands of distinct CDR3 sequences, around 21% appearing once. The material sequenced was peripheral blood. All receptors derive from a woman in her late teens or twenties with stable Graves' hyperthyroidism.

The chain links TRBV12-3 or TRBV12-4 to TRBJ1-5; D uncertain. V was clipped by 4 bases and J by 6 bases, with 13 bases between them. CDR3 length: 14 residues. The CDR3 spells CASSSGRAGQPQHF. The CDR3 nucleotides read TGTGCCAGCAGTTCAGGAAGGGCCGGTCAGCCCCAGCATTTT.

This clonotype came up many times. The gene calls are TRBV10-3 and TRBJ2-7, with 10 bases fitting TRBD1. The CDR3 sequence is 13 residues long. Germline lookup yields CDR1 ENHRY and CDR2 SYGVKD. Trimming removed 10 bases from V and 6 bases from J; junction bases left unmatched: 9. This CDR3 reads CATHRDRGFEQYF. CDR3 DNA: TGTGCCACTCACCGGGACAGGGGTTTCGAGCAGTACTTC.

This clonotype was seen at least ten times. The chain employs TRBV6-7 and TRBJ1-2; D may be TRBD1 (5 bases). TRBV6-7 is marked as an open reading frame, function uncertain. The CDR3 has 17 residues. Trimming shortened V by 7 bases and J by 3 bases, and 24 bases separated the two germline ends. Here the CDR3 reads CASKSGPRQRAYYGYTF. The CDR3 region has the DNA TGTGCCAGCAAATCGGGTCCCAGACAGCGGGCGTACTATGGCTACACCTTC.

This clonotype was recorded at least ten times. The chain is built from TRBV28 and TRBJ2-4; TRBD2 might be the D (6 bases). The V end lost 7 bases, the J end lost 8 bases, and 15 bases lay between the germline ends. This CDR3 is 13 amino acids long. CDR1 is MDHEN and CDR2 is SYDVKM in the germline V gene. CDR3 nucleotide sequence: TGTGCCAGCACGACCCCCGGGGGAGACATTCAGTACTTC. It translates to CASTTPGGDIQYF.

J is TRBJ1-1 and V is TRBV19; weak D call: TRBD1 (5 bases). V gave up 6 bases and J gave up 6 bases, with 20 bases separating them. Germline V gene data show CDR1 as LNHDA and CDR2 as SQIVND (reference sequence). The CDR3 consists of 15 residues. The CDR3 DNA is TGTGCCAGTAGCCCGTTGAGGCAGGGAGTAGCTGAAGCTTTCTTT. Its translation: CASSPLRQGVAEAFF.

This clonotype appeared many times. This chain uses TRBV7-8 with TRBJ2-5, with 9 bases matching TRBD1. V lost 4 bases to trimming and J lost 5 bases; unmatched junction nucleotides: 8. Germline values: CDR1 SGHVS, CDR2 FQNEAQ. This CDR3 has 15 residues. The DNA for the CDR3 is TGTGCCAGCAGCTCAAACAGGGGGCGCCTCGAGACCCAGTACTTC. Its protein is CASSSNRGRLETQYF.

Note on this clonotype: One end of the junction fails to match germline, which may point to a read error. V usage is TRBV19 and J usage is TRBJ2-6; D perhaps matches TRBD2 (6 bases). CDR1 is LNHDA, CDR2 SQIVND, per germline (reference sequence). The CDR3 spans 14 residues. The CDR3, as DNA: TGTGCCAGTTCGACTAGGTCTTGGGCCTACGTCCTGACTTTC. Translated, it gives CASSTRSWAYVLTF.

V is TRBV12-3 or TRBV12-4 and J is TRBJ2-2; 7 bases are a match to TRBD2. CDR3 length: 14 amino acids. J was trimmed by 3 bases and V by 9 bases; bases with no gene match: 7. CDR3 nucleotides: TGTGCCAGTTCGGGGGGACCCGACACCGGGGAGCTGTTTTTT. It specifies CASSGGPDTGELFF.

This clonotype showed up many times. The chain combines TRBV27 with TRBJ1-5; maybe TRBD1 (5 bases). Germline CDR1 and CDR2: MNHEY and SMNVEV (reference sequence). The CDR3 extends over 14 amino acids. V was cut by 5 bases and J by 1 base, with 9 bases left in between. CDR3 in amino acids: CASSLRQSNQPQHF. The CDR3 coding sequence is TGTGCCAGCAGTCTCCGACAGAGCAATCAGCCCCAGCATTTT.

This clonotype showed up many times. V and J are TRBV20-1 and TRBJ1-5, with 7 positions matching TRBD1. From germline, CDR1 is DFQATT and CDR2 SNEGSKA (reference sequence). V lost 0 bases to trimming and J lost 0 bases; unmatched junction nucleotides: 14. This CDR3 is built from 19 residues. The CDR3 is CSARDRDSLKPHSNQPQHF. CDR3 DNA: TGCAGTGCTAGAGATCGGGACAGCCTCAAACCTCATAGCAATCAGCCCCAGCATTTT.

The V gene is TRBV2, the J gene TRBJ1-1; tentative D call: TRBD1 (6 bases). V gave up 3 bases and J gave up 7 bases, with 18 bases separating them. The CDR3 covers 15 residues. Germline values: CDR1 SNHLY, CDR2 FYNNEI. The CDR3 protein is CASSDFTWTEDEAFF. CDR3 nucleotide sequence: TGTGCCAGCAGTGATTTCACATGGACAGAGGATGAAGCTTTCTTT.

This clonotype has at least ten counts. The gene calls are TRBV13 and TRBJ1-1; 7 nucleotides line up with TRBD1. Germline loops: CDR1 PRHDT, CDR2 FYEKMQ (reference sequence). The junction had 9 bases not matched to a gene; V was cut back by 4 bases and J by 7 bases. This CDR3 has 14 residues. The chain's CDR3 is CASSYNRDRGEAFF. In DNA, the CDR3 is TGTGCCAGCAGCTACAACCGGGACAGAGGTGAAGCTTTCTTT. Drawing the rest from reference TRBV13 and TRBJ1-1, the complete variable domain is AAGVIQSPRHLIKEKRETATLKCYPIPRHDTVYWYQQGPGQDPQFLISFYEKMQSDKGSIPDRFSAQQFSDYHSELNMSSLELGDSALYFCASSYNRDRGEAFFGQGTRLTVV.

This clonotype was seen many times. The CDR3 region has the DNA TGCAGCGTTGGGGGCATGAATCAGCCCCAGCATTTT. Amino acid sequence: CSVGGMNQPQHF. The chain employs TRBV29-1 and TRBJ1-5; TRBD1 is a possible D gene (5 bases). The V end was cut by 4 bases, the J end by 4 bases, with 8 bases between. This CDR3 comprises 12 residues. In germline, CDR1 is SQVTM, CDR2 ANQGSEA.

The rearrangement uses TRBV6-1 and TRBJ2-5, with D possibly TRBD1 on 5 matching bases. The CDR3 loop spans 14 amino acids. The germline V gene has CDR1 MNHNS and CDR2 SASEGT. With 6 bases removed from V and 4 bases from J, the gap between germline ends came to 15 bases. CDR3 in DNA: TGTGCCAGCAGCCCTTTTGGGGCCGGAGAGACCCAGTACTTC. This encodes CASSPFGAGETQYF.

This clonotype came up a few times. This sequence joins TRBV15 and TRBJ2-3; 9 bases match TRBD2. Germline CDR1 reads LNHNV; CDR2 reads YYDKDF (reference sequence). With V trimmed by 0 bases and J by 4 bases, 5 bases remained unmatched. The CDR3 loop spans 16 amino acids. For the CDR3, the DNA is TGTGCCACCAGCAGAGATCGGGCGGGGGGGTCAGATACGCAGTATTTT. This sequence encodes CATSRDRAGGSDTQYF.

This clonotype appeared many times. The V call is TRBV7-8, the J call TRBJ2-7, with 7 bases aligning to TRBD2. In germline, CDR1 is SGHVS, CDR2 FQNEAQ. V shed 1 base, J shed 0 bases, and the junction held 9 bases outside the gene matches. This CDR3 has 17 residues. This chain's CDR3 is CASSLGLSSGPSYEQYF. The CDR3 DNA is TGTGCCAGCAGCTTAGGTCTCTCTAGCGGCCCCTCCTACGAGCAGTACTTC.

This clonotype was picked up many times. The CDR3: CASSYSYLSEAFF. Written as DNA, the CDR3 is TGTGCCAGCAGTTACTCGTATTTGTCTGAAGCTTTCTTT. The chain uses TRBV6-2 or TRBV6-3 and TRBJ1-1; D gene unclear. The CDR3 covers 13 residues. Germline-derived CDR1 and CDR2 are MNHEY and SVGEGT. Trimming stripped 0 bases from V and 6 bases from J, with 8 bases between.

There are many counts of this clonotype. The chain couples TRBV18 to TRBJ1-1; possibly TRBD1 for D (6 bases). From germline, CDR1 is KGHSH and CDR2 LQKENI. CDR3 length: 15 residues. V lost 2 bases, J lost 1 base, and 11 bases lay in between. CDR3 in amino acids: CASSPAPTGNTEAFF. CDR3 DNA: TGTGCCAGCTCACCAGCTCCGACAGGGAACACTGAAGCTTTCTTT.

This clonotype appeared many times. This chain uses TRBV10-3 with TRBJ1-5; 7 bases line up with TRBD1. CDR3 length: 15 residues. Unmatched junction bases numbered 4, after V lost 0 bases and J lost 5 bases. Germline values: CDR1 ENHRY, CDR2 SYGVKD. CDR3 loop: CAISESGTVDQPQHF. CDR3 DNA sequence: TGTGCCATCAGTGAGTCGGGGACAGTTGATCAGCCCCAGCATTTT.

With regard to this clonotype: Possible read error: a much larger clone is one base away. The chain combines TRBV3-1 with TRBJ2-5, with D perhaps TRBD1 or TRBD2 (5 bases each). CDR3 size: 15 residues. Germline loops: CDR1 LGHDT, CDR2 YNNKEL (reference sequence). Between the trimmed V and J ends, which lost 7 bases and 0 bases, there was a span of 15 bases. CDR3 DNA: TGTGCCAGCATCCCCCAACGGGGCCACCAAGAGACCCAGTACTTC. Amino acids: CASIPQRGHQETQYF.

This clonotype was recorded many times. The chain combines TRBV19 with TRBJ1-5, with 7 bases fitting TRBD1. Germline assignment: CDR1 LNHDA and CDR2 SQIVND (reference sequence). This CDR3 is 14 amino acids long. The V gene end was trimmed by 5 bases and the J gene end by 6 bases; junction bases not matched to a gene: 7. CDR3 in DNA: TGTGCCAGTAGTCTCCCGACAGGGATTCAGCCCCAGCATTTT. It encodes CASSLPTGIQPQHF.

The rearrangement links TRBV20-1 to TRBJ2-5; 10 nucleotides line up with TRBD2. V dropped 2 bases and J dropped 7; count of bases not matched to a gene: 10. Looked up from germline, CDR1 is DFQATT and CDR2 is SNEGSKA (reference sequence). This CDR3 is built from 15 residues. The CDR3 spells CSARPTSGSVGTQYF. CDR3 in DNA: TGCAGTGCTAGACCGACTAGCGGGTCGGTGGGGACCCAGTACTTC.

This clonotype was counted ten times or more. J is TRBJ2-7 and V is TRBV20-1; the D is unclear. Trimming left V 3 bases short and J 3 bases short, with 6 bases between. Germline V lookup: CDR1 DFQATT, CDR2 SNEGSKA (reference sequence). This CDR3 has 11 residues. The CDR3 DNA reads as TGCAGTGCTAGCCCAGACTACGAGCAGTACTTC. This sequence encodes CSASPDYEQYF.

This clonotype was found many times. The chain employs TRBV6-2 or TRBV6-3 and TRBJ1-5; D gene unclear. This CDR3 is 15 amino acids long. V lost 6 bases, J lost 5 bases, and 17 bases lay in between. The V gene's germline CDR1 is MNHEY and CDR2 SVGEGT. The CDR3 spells CASSMRRDVDQPQHF. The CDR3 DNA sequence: TGTGCCAGCAGCATGAGACGAGATGTTGATCAGCCCCAGCATTTT.

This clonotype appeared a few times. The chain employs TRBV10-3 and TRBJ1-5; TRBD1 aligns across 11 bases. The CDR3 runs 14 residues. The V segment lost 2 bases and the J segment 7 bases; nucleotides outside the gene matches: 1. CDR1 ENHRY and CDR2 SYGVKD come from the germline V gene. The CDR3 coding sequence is TGTGCCATCAGTGAGGGGACAGGGGGGCAGCCCCAGCATTTT. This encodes CAISEGTGGQPQHF.